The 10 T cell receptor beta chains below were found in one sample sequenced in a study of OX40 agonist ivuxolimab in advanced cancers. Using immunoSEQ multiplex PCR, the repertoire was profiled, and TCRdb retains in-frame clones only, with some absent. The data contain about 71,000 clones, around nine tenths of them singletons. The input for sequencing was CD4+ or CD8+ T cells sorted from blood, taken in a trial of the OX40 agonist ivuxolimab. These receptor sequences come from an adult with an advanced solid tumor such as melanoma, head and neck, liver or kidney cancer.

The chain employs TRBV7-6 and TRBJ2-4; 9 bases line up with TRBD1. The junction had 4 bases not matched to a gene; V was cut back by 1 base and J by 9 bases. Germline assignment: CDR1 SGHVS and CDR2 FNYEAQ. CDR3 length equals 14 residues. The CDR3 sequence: CASSLEGQGRIQYF. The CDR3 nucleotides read TGTGCCAGCAGCTTAGAGGGACAGGGACGCATTCAGTACTTC.

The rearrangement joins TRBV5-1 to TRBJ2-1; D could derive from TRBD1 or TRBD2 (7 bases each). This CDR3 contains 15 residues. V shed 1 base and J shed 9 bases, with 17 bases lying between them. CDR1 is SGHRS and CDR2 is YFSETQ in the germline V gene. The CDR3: CASSLQGGNVIEQFF. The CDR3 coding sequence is TGCGCCAGCAGCTTGCAGGGGGGGAACGTTATTGAGCAGTTCTTC.

CDR3 bases: TGTGCCAGCAGCTTACAGGGAGCGACCGGGGAGCTGTTTTTT. Encoded protein: CASSLQGATGELFF. The rearrangement joins TRBV11-1 to TRBJ2-2; D is possibly TRBD1 or TRBD2 (5 bases each). This CDR3 spans 14 amino acids. Germline V CDR1 and CDR2: SGHAT, FQDESV (reference sequence). Trimming removed 2 bases at V and 5 bases at J, with 9 bases between.

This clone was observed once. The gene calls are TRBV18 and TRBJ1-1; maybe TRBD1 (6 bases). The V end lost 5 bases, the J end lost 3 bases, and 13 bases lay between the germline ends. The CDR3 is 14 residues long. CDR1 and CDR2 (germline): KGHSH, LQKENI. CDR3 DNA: TGTGCCAGCTCAACACAGGGTTACGACACTGAAGCTTTCTTT. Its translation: CASSTQGYDTEAFF.

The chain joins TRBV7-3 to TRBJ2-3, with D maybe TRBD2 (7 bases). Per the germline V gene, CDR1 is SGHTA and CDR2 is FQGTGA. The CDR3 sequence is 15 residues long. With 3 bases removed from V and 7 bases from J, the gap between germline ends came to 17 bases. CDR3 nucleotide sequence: TGTGCCAGCAGCTTCGGTTCAAGCGGGACACATACGCAGTATTTT. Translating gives CASSFGSSGTHTQYF.

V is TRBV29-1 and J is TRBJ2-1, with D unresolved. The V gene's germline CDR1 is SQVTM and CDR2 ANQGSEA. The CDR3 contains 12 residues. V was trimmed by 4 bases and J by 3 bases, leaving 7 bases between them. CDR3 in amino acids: CSVVSDYNEQFF. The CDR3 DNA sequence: TGCAGCGTTGTTTCGGACTACAATGAGCAGTTCTTC.

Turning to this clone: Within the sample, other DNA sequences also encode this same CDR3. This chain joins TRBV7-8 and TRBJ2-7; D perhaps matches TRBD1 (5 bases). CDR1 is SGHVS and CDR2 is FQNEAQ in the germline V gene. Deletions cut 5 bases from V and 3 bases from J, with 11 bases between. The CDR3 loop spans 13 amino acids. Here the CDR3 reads CASSPRASYEQYF. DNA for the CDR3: TGTGCCAGCAGCCCCAGGGCCAGCTACGAGCAGTACTTC.

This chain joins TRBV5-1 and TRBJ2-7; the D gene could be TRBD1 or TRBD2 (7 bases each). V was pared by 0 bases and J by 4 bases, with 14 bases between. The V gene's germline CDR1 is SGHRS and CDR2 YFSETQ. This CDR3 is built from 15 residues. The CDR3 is CASSLVSGGDYEQYF. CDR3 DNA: TGCGCCAGCAGCTTGGTGTCAGGGGGGGATTACGAGCAGTACTTC.

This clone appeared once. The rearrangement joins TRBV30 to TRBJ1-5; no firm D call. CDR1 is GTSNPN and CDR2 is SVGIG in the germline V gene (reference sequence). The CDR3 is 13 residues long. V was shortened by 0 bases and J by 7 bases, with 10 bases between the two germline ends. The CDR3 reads CAWSVERNQPQHF. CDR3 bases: TGTGCCTGGAGTGTAGAGCGGAACCAGCCCCAGCATTTT.

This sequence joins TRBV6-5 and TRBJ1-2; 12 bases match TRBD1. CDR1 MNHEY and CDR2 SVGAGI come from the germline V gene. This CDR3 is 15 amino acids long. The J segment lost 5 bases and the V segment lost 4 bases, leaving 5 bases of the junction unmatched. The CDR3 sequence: CASSSPGQGAYGYTF. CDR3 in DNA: TGTGCCAGCAGTTCGCCGGGACAGGGGGCGTATGGCTACACCTTC.